The entry that follows covers one T cell receptor beta chain sequence. As yet, its antigen is unknown. This sample is drawn from a study of shared clonotypes between healthy human individuals. Germline lookup yields CDR1 LNHDA and CDR2 SQIVND (reference sequence). CDR3 length equals 16 residues. V gave up 7 bases and J gave up 2 bases, with 15 bases separating them. Overall study findings and caveats: Between a handful of donors, naive CD4 clonotypes were shared at a level of around 4.8%. As a rule, naive subsets had a larger estimated richness than memory subsets.

Both subsets, CD45RA+ naive and CD45RA-negative memory, were split from the CD4+ cells. Sequenced by immunoSEQ multiplex PCR; TCRdb stores in-frame clones only, minus some. Among some 1.4 million clones listed, roughly 95% were seen once. The chain employs TRBV19 and TRBJ2-6, with D hard to call. Sequencing was performed on naive CD4+ T cells sorted from blood. As to subset: CD45RA+ positively selected. The source is a man under 40 in good health. Here the CDR3 DNA reads TGTGCCAGTACCAAATCGTCCTCGCCTGGGGCCAACGTCCTGACTTTC. This translates into CASTKSSSPGANVLTF.